The T cell receptor beta chain under discussion was sequenced for a study of human T cells and chemical hapten exposure. The overall study: Across the whole study, which lasted approximately 23 weeks, patients were given diphenylcyclopropenone on the scalp once a week. Patch testing was performed with 0.01% DPC on the upper back, with reading at 6 days. Patients having alopecia areata, totalis or universalis were mostly female.

This clonotype was observed many times. The time point is: patch test 2, 6 weeks after DPC sensitization. As for treatment: therapeutic diphenylcyclopropenone sensitization with weekly scalp DPC. Samples of blood were obtained prior to the application of each patch test. MiXCR, applied by TCRdb to the RACE reads, yields one record per CDR3 protein. Here the sample spans around 100,000 distinct CDR3 sequences, around 10% being singletons. The receptor's source is a woman in her 40s with alopecia areata. Some clones in this sample may be carry-over from other donors' samples. The input for sequencing was whole blood, taken in connection with sensitization to the hapten diphenylcyclopropenone (DPC).

CDR3 coding DNA: TGTGCCAGCAGTGAAGATTGGGGAGAAGAGACCCAGTACTTC. Its translation is CASSEDWGEETQYF. The chain couples TRBV25-1 to TRBJ2-5, with D possibly being TRBD2 (5 bases). Trimming cost V 2 bases and J 3 bases, with 10 bases left between them. The length of the CDR3 is 14 residues. CDR1 and CDR2 from the germline V gene are MGHDK and SYGVNS.